The sequence of this T cell receptor beta chain was determined in a study of T cell repertoires in cytomegalovirus infection. Study summary: Recently described HLA-C-restricted plus well-studied HLA-B-restricted CMV epitopes were used. Public signatures in TCR beta pointed to CMV infection and matching HLA type. The study's findings and limits: CMV carriers with the relevant HLA were identified by cumulative public TCR beta family frequency.

TCRdb itself ran the reads through MiXCR, one entry per CDR3 protein. Among approximately 350,000 distinct CDR3 sequences listed, approximately 30% were seen once. The length of the CDR3 is 14 residues. V was clipped by 1 base and J by 5 bases, with 9 bases between them. The germline gives CDR1 SGHDN, CDR2 FVKESK. In its sample, this clonotype was seen a few times. The target antigen is unknown. The chain has TRBV14 and TRBJ2-1; no reliable D call. The source material was cultured PBMCs, sampled from culture after CMV antigen stimulation. The receptor was isolated from a human donor in good health (CMV status not recorded). Some clones in this sample may be carry-over from other donors' samples. The CDR3 DNA sequence: TGTGCCAGCAGCCAAGGTGACCCTGACAATGAGCAGTTCTTC. This codes for CASSQGDPDNEQFF.